Sequencing of this TCR beta chain was carried out in a study of OX40 agonist ivuxolimab in advanced cancers. Study context: A male proportion of over 70% was recorded, with mean age roughly 62 years and range roughly 23 to 90.

Some clones are missing from TCRdb's copy, which holds only in-frame ones; the method was immunoSEQ multiplex PCR. The sample consists of some 83,000 clones, 85% to 95% of them appearing once. V lost 1 base and J lost 2, with 12 bases in between. Germline V gives CDR1 MGHRA, CDR2 YSYEKL. The CDR3 consists of 17 residues. The receptor was isolated from an adult with an advanced solid tumor such as melanoma, head and neck, liver or kidney cancer. The rearrangement links TRBV4-1 to TRBJ2-6; D perhaps matches TRBD2 (7 bases). The sequences come from CD4+ or CD8+ T cells sorted from blood, collected in a trial of the OX40 agonist ivuxolimab. CDR3 amino acids: CASSQVTGGTGANVLTF. In DNA, the CDR3 is TGCGCCAGCAGCCAAGTAACGGGGGGCACTGGGGCCAACGTCCTGACTTTC.